The rows below give T cell receptor beta chains drawn from one sample of a study of OX40 agonist ivuxolimab in advanced cancers. The protocol was immunoSEQ multiplex PCR, while the TCRdb copy is restricted to in-frame clones and leaves out a portion. Here the sample spans approximately 82,000 clones, 75% to 90% being singletons. The specimen comprised CD4+ or CD8+ T cells sorted from blood, sampled in a trial of the OX40 agonist ivuxolimab. Receptor source: an adult with an advanced solid tumor such as melanoma, head and neck, liver or kidney cancer. The CDR3 runs from the conserved cysteine through the conserved F or W. D genes are given only for firm matches. The size entry is marked missing in some rows and otherwise reads once, few, many or a size class.

V	J	D	size	DNA	CDR3
TRBV11-2	TRBJ1-2	TRBD1	.	TGTGCCAGCAGTACAGGGGCGGGGTATGGCTACACCTTC	CASSTGAGYGYTF
TRBV7-3	TRBJ1-1	.	once	TGTGCCAGCAGCTCGACAGGGAACACTGAAGCTTTCTTT	CASSSTGNTEAFF
TRBV5-1	TRBJ2-7	TRBD1	.	TGCGCCAGCAGCTCTTCGACAGGGAACGAGCAGTACTTC	CASSSSTGNEQYF
TRBV27	TRBJ1-2	.	.	TGTGCCAGCAGTTTAGAACCTCGGCAGGGGAATGGCTACACCTTC	CASSLEPRQGNGYTF
TRBV2	TRBJ2-3	.	.	TGTGCCAGCAGTGTAACACGTGCAGATACGCAGTATTTT	CASSVTRADTQYF
TRBV6-5	TRBJ2-7	TRBD1	.	TGTGCCAGCAGTTACGTCCGGGACAGTAAGTCCTACGAGCAGTACTTC	CASSYVRDSKSYEQYF
TRBV10-1	TRBJ2-7	.	.	TGCGCCAGCTCAACGTACAGCTCCTACGAGCAGTACTTC	CASSTYSSYEQYF
TRBV7-6	TRBJ2-3	.	.	TGTGCCAGCAGCTTAATGACGACCACAGATACGCAGTATTTT	CASSLMTTTDTQYF
TRBV5-4	TRBJ1-2	.	once	TGTGCCAGCATCGCCTCGGGACACGGCAAAATTAACTATGGCTACACCTTC	CASIASGHGKINYGYTF
TRBV7-8	TRBJ1-5	.	.	TGTGCCAGCAGCTCGATCGGTCAGCCCCAGCATTTT	CASSSIGQPQHF
TRBV11-2	TRBJ2-7	.	.	TGTGCCAGCAGCTTAATGGGGGGTTATAGCGGCGAGCAGTACTTC	CASSLMGGYSGEQYF
TRBV7-3	TRBJ1-3	TRBD1	.	TGTGCCAGCAGCTTAGACAGGGGATTGGGAGGAAACACCATATATTTT	CASSLDRGLGGNTIYF
TRBV5-6	TRBJ2-2	.	few	TGTGCCAGCAGCTTGGTTGTCACCGGGGAGCTGTTTTTT	CASSLVVTGELFF
TRBV9	TRBJ1-1	.	few	TGTGCCAGCAGCTTACAGGGTTCCACTGAAGCTTTCTTT	CASSLQGSTEAFF
TRBV6-5	TRBJ2-7	.	.	TGTGCCAGCAGTTTTACGTACAGGGTTGGGGTGAAGCAGTACTTC	CASSFTYRVGVKQYF
TRBV5-6	TRBJ1-5	TRBD1	once	TGTGCCAGCAGCTTGGCCCCGACAGGGGATCAGCCCCAGCATTTT	CASSLAPTGDQPQHF
TRBV19	TRBJ1-5	TRBD1	.	TGTGCCAGTAGCCAATTCGGGACAGGGGTGAGCAATCAGCCCCAGCATTTT	CASSQFGTGVSNQPQHF
TRBV7-9	TRBJ2-7	.	.	TGTGCCAGCAGCTTCGCGGGGTCAGGGGGGTTTAGCTCCTACGAGCAGTACTTC	CASSFAGSGGFSSYEQYF
TRBV28	TRBJ1-5	.	.	TGTGCCAGCAGCTCTTGGTCGGGACAAACTAATCAGCCCCAGCATTTT	CASSSWSGQTNQPQHF
TRBV7-6	TRBJ1-1	TRBD1	.	TGTGCCAGCAGCTTGGGGGCAGGGGGGACGACTGAAGCTTTCTTT	CASSLGAGGTTEAFF
TRBV6-5	TRBJ1-1	.	many	TGTGCCAGCAGTTCGGGGGTCGTAAGCACTGAAGCTTTCTTT	CASSSGVVSTEAFF
TRBV20-1	TRBJ1-1	.	few	TGCAGTGCCGGTCGACAAGCTTTCTTT	CSAGRQAFF
TRBV19	TRBJ2-7	TRBD1	.	TGTGCCAGTACCCCAAGGGGGCCCGGGAAGCAGTACTTC	CASTPRGPGKQYF
TRBV6-6	TRBJ1-1	.	.	TGTGCCAGCAATTCCCCCCTAGACACTGAAGCTTTCTTT	CASNSPLDTEAFF
TRBV6-5	TRBJ1-6	.	.	TGTGCCAGCAAAAGGGCGAGCTCCTATAATTCACCCCTCCACTTT	CASKRASSYNSPLHF
TRBV6-5	TRBJ1-2	TRBD1	.	TGTGCCAGCAGCCCCAGGGGGGTACGGGGCTACACCTTC	CASSPRGVRGYTF
TRBV5-1	TRBJ1-1	.	.	TGCGCCAGCAGCTTGAGGGGTACTGACACTGAAGCTTTCTTT	CASSLRGTDTEAFF
TRBV29-1	TRBJ1-2	.	.	TGCAGCCTAAAGGGGGGATTTGGCTACACCTTC	CSLKGGFGYTF
TRBV5-4	TRBJ2-1	TRBD2	once	TGTGCCAGCAGCTGGACTAGCGGGGGATACAATGAGCAGTTCTTC	CASSWTSGGYNEQFF
TRBV5-1	TRBJ1-1	TRBD1	.	TGCGCCAGCAGCTCCCGAGGGGGCTTCCTGAACACTGAAGCTTTCTTT	CASSSRGGFLNTEAFF
TRBV2	TRBJ1-2	.	.	TGTGCCACGCGAGCCGGAGAGGGAAAATATGGCTACACCTTC	CATRAGEGKYGYTF
TRBV5-6	TRBJ2-7	.	.	TGTGCCAGCAGCTTGGGATCAGGGAGGTGGGGCGAGCAGTACTTC	CASSLGSGRWGEQYF
TRBV11-3	TRBJ2-2	.	.	TGTGCCAGCAGCTTAGGGCGGGGCTGGAACACCGGGGAGCTGTTTTTT	CASSLGRGWNTGELFF
TRBV29-1	TRBJ2-7	.	.	TGCAGCGTAAAGGGAAGCTCCTACGAGCAGTACTTC	CSVKGSSYEQYF
TRBV6-4	TRBJ1-1	TRBD1	once	TGTGCCAGCAGTGCCGACAGGGGGGCTGAAGCTTTCTTT	CASSADRGAEAFF
TRBV5-4	TRBJ2-1	.	once	TGTGCCAGCAGCTCCTACACTCGGGACAATGAGCAGTTCTTC	CASSSYTRDNEQFF
TRBV5-1	TRBJ2-2	.	few	TGCGCCAGCAGCGGAGTCCGGGAGTCCCTTCGGACCGGGGAGCTGTTTTTT	CASSGVRESLRTGELFF
TRBV5-1	TRBJ2-7	TRBD1	.	TGCGCCAGCAGCCCAAGACAGGGGCAAACCTACGAGCAGTACTTC	CASSPRQGQTYEQYF
TRBV9	TRBJ2-3	.	.	TGTGCCAGCAGCGTAGACCCCCAGCCCCATACGCAGTATTTT	CASSVDPQPHTQYF
TRBV27	TRBJ1-1	.	.	TGTGCCAGCAGTCCGACAGGCCGAACTGAAGCTTTCTTT	CASSPTGRTEAFF
TRBV10-2	TRBJ2-7	.	.	TGCGCCAGCACTGCGACAGGTTTCTACGAGCAGTACTTC	CASTATGFYEQYF
TRBV29-1	TRBJ2-1	TRBD2	.	TGCAGCGTTGGTAGGCCTAGCGGGGGATCCTACAATGAGCAGTTCTTC	CSVGRPSGGSYNEQFF
TRBV4-3	TRBJ2-2	TRBD2	.	TGCGCCAGCAGCCAATGGCTCGGGGGGGCGAACACCGGGGAGCTGTTTTTT	CASSQWLGGANTGELFF
TRBV12-5	TRBJ2-3	.	few	TGTGCTAGTGGTTCACCCGGGCCCACAGATACGCAGTATTTT	CASGSPGPTDTQYF
TRBV5-5	TRBJ1-6	TRBD1	few	TGTGCCAGCAGCCCAGGGACAGGGGCCGGTGATTCACCCCTCCACTTT	CASSPGTGAGDSPLHF
TRBV11-2	TRBJ1-4	.	.	TGTGCCAGCAGCTTAAACGGTCCGAGCCGGAGGAGCCACGAAAAACTGTTTTTT	CASSLNGPSRRSHEKLFF
TRBV6-1	TRBJ2-1	.	.	TGTGCCAGCAGTGAATTCGCAGGCCGGGTATACAATGAGCAGTTCTTC	CASSEFAGRVYNEQFF
TRBV7-9	TRBJ1-3	.	few	TGTGCCAGCAGCTTAAGGCTGGAGAGAAACACCATATATTTT	CASSLRLERNTIYF
TRBV28	TRBJ1-2	.	.	TGTGCCAGCAGTTTAGATCCTCCTAGCTATGGCTACACCTTC	CASSLDPPSYGYTF
TRBV27	TRBJ2-2	TRBD1	.	TGTGCCAGCAGTTTGTCCGGGACAGTTGTCGGGGAGCTGTTTTTT	CASSLSGTVVGELFF
TRBV29-1	TRBJ1-1	.	.	TGCAGCGTTGTAGTCACCAACACTGAAGCTTTCTTT	CSVVVTNTEAFF